Below, 3 T cell receptor beta chains from the same sample are listed, as sequenced in a study of blood T cell repertoires in COVID-19. Profiling relied on immunoSEQ multiplex PCR, and the TCRdb table lists in-frame clones only, not all of them. Of just under 85,000 clones in the sample, 83% were seen once. Sequencing was performed on peripheral blood. The receptors come from a woman of 80 years or more with acute or convalescent COVID-19.

The chain joins TRBV7-2 to TRBJ2-1; 10 bases map to TRBD2. The CDR3 contains 16 residues. V lost 4 bases and J lost 1; bases outside the gene matches: 4. Germline CDR1 is SGHTA and CDR2 is FQGNSA. CDR3 coding DNA: TGTGCCAGCAGCTCTTCAGCGGGAGGGTCCTACAATGAGCAGTTCTTC. Translated: CASSSSAGGSYNEQFF.

The chain links TRBV19 to TRBJ2-3; 12 bases map to TRBD2. This CDR3 spans 17 amino acids. Germline trimming cut 4 bases from V and 4 bases from J; bases unmatched to any gene: 9. Germline V gives CDR1 LNHDA, CDR2 SQIVND (reference sequence). The CDR3 bases are TGTGCCAGTAGTAGCAACGGACTAGCGGGATGGGCAGATACGCAGTATTTT. Translation: CASSSNGLAGWADTQYF.

This clone is a singleton in its sample. CDR3 coding DNA: TGTGCCAGTAGTCGGACTAGCGGGCGCCACGAGCAGTACTTC. Translation: CASSRTSGRHEQYF. This chain joins TRBV19 and TRBJ2-7, with TRBD2 matching over 11 bases. The CDR3 sequence is 14 residues long. V was pared by 5 bases and J by 5 bases, with 5 bases of the junction left unmatched. CDR1 LNHDA and CDR2 SQIVND come from the germline V gene (reference sequence).